Below, one T cell receptor beta chain is given with its context. This sample was taken from a study of shared clonotypes between healthy human individuals. Study at large: Those who served as donors were a couple of women and a few men between the ages of 18 and 49.

Naive CD8 cells, CD45RO-negative and positively selected for CCR7, excluded terminally differentiated effector memory CD45RA+ cells. Data came from immunoSEQ multiplex PCR; TCRdb stores just in-frame clones and leaves some out. This sample has around 620,000 clones; about 95% occur once, and the top ten carry over 0.09%. CDR3 length: 19 amino acids. Trimming took 0 bases from V and 4 from J; bases not matched to a gene: 17. Germline lookup yields CDR1 LNHNV and CDR2 YYDKDF (reference sequence). Sequencing was done on a sample of naive CD8+ T cells sorted from blood. The chain couples TRBV15 to TRBJ2-7; 8 bases are a match to TRBD2. This TCR derives from a woman aged 30 to 39 in good health. This CDR3 is CATSREGRGAGANPYEQYF. The CDR3, as DNA: TGTGCCACCAGCAGAGAGGGGAGGGGAGCGGGAGCCAACCCTTACGAGCAGTACTTC.